Each of the 17 T cell receptor beta chains below was sequenced from the same sample in a study of cytomegalovirus exposure and HLA in healthy donors. 60 Vbeta and 13 Jbeta primers were used in PCR. Produced via immunoSEQ multiplex PCR; TCRdb's table is partial and in-frame only. This sample yields fewer than 150,000 clones, of which 15% to 19% are seen a single time; roughly 2% belongs to the top ten. The sequenced sample consisted of PBMCs. The receptor source for this set is a woman aged 18-29 years in good health and CMV-seronegative.

This chain connects TRBV5-1 to TRBJ1-1, with D unclear. This CDR3 has 12 residues. Germline-derived CDR1 and CDR2 are SGHRS and YFSETQ. The V gene lost 3 bases and the J gene lost 5 bases, with 8 bases spanning the gap. This CDR3 reads CASSSGVTEAFF. CDR3 in DNA: TGCGCCAGCAGCTCCGGGGTTACTGAAGCTTTCTTT.

This sequence joins TRBV6-6 and TRBJ2-5; 9 nucleotides agree with TRBD2. Germline assignment: CDR1 MNHNY and CDR2 SVGAGI (reference sequence). V shed 4 bases and J 2 bases; nucleotides not matched to a gene: 8. This CDR3 has 16 amino acids. The CDR3, as DNA: TGTGCCAGCAGTTCAACCGCGACTAGCGGACAAGAGACCCAGTACTTC. Translating gives CASSSTATSGQETQYF.

The chain links TRBV4-2 to TRBJ2-3, with a possible D match to TRBD2 (6 bases). The CDR3 is made up of 17 amino acids. The V gene's germline CDR1 is LGHNA and CDR2 YNFKEQ. V was shortened by 1 base and J by 2 bases, with 16 bases between the two germline ends. The CDR3 protein is CASSQGEEGGDTDTQYF. As DNA, the CDR3 is TGTGCCAGCAGCCAAGGGGAGGAGGGCGGCGACACAGATACGCAGTATTTT.

This clone appeared a few times. In DNA, the CDR3 is TGTGCCAGCAGCCCCCCGGGACTAAATTCACCCCTCCACTTT. Translation: CASSPPGLNSPLHF. This sequence joins TRBV7-2 and TRBJ1-6, with D possibly TRBD1 on 5 matching bases. The CDR3 loop spans 14 amino acids. The germline V and J ends were trimmed by 5 bases and 7 bases, with 12 bases remaining between them. The germline V gene encodes CDR1 SGHTA and CDR2 FQGNSA.

The table lists this clone with a few counts. This sequence joins TRBV5-1 and TRBJ1-2; D ambiguous. Trimming shortened V by 0 bases and J by 8 bases, and 14 bases separated the two germline ends. The germline V gene encodes CDR1 SGHRS and CDR2 YFSETQ. The CDR3 covers 14 residues. The CDR3 bases are TGCGCCAGCAGCTTGGCAACCTTCCGGGAAGGCTACACCTTC. Translating it yields CASSLATFREGYTF.

This clone has only a few counts. This rearrangement joins TRBV7-2 to TRBJ2-5; 11 bases fit TRBD2. Unmatched junction bases numbered 3, after V lost 4 bases and J lost 2 bases. The length of the CDR3 is 15 residues. CDR1 and CDR2 from the germline V gene are SGHTA and FQGNSA. The chain's CDR3 is CASSSGLAVQETQYF. CDR3 DNA: TGTGCCAGCAGCTCGGGACTAGCGGTACAAGAGACCCAGTACTTC.

This clone was observed a handful of times. The gene calls are TRBV19 and TRBJ2-7; weak D call: TRBD2 (5 bases). CDR1 and CDR2 (germline): LNHDA, SQIVND (reference sequence). This CDR3 has 12 residues. V lost 3 bases and J 4 bases, leaving 7 bases between the germline ends. CDR3 DNA sequence: TGTGCCAGTAGTATTGAGGGTTACGAGCAGTACTTC. Translation gives CASSIEGYEQYF. The whole variable domain, filled in from reference TRBV19 and TRBJ2-7, reads DGGITQSPKYLFRKEGQNVTLSCEQNLNHDAMYWYRQDPGQGLRLIYYSQIVNDFQKGDIAEGYSVSREKKESFPLTVTSAQKNPTAFYLCASSIEGYEQYFGPGTRLTVT.

This clone was seen only a few times. The chain employs TRBV4-2 and TRBJ1-1; D perhaps matches TRBD1 (6 bases). The germline V and J ends were trimmed by 1 base and 3 bases, with 12 bases remaining between them. The germline V gene has CDR1 LGHNA and CDR2 YNFKEQ. This CDR3 spans 15 amino acids. This CDR3 reads CASSQVSQGDTEAFF. As DNA, the CDR3 is TGTGCCAGCAGCCAAGTGTCACAGGGAGACACTGAAGCTTTCTTT.

There are a few counts of this clone. The chain combines TRBV10-3 with TRBJ2-1, with TRBD2 matching over 7 bases. Germline V gene sequence: CDR1 ENHRY, CDR2 SYGVKD. The CDR3 spans 14 residues. J lost 4 bases, V lost 7 bases, and 7 bases had no gene match. The CDR3 DNA sequence: TGTGCCATCACGGCCAGCGGGACTTACAATGAGCAGTTCTTC. The encoded protein is CAITASGTYNEQFF.

The V and J genes are TRBV9 and TRBJ2-3, with a possible D match to TRBD2 (6 bases). Germline lookup yields CDR1 SGDLS and CDR2 YYNGEE. V lost 4 bases and J 6 bases, leaving 15 bases between the germline ends. The CDR3 runs to 14 residues. The CDR3 DNA sequence: TGTGCCAGCAGCTACCGGGAGACCAGGGATACGCAGTATTTT. Translated, it gives CASSYRETRDTQYF.

The chain has TRBV15 and TRBJ1-1, with D possibly being TRBD1 (5 bases). Trimming shortened V by 5 bases and J by 2 bases, and 15 bases separated the two germline ends. The germline V gene has CDR1 LNHNV and CDR2 YYDKDF (reference sequence). CDR3 length: 15 amino acids. The CDR3 bases are TGTGCCACCAGCGTCGGTAGGGGTCGTAACACTGAAGCTTTCTTT. The encoded protein is CATSVGRGRNTEAFF.

This clone was seen a few times. The chain has TRBV5-5 and TRBJ1-5; tentatively, D is TRBD1 (5 bases). Trimming stripped 0 bases from V and 3 bases from J, with 10 bases between. This CDR3 is 15 amino acids long. Germline-derived CDR1 and CDR2 are SGHKS and YYEKEE (reference sequence). The CDR3, as DNA: TGTGCCAGCAGCTTGGCCTGGGGGGACAATCAGCCCCAGCATTTT. This codes for CASSLAWGDNQPQHF.

This clone showed up just a few times. The J gene is TRBJ2-1, the V gene TRBV4-2; 8 positions agree with TRBD2. V trimming: 0 bases; J trimming: 7 bases; junction bases outside the gene matches: 14. The germline V gene encodes CDR1 LGHNA and CDR2 YNFKEQ. This CDR3 has 18 residues. CDR3 sequence reads: CASSQDLVSGLGSNEQFF. CDR3 nucleotide sequence: TGTGCCAGCAGCCAAGATCTTGTTTCGGGACTAGGATCTAATGAGCAGTTCTTC.

The chain recombines TRBV29-1 with TRBJ2-7; the match to TRBD2 covers 7 bases. J lost 1 base, V lost 7 bases, and 10 bases had no gene match. Germline CDR1 is SQVTM and CDR2 is ANQGSEA. The CDR3 runs to 14 residues. CDR3 nucleotide sequence: TGCAGCGCGGTCCCCGGGACTAATTCCTACGAGCAGTACTTC. Translation: CSAVPGTNSYEQYF.

This clone was observed a few times. The chain employs TRBV14 and TRBJ2-7, with 8 bases identical to TRBD2. CDR1 SGHDN and CDR2 FVKESK come from the germline V gene. CDR3 size: 14 residues. V was pared by 0 bases and J by 7 bases, with 5 bases of the junction left unmatched. CDR3: CASSQDWGLVEQYF. CDR3 coding DNA: TGTGCCAGCAGCCAAGATTGGGGACTAGTAGAGCAGTACTTC.

The CDR3 nucleotides read TGTGCCAGCACCTCGGGACAGGGGGCGTACGAGCAGTACTTC. Translation: CASTSGQGAYEQYF. The chain recombines TRBV6-1 with TRBJ2-7; 12 positions match TRBD1. Germline V gene lookup returns CDR1 MNHNS and CDR2 SASEGT. The CDR3 sequence is 14 residues long. V shed 7 bases, J shed 4 bases, and the junction held 5 bases outside the gene matches.

This clone was picked up a small number of times. The junction does not match germline at one end; this may be a read error. The rearrangement links TRBV30 to TRBJ1-5; tentative D call: TRBD1 (5 bases). Germline V gives CDR1 GTSNPN, CDR2 SVGIG (reference sequence). This CDR3 is built from 13 residues. This CDR3 reads CAWSNQGNQPRHF. The CDR3 nucleotides are TGTGCCTGGAGTAACCAGGGCAATCAGCCCCGGCATTTT.